The 7 T cell receptor beta chains reported below all come from one sample, sequenced in a study of Ad26.COV2.S vaccination and SARS-CoV-2 variants. TCRdb's table, derived via immunoSEQ multiplex PCR, lists solely in-frame clones and lacks some. The sample shows some 450,000 clones, less than 95% of them seen only once. The treatment here: some 20 received Ad26.COV2.S at low or high dose, single or two shots; about 5 received placebo; per-sample allocation not given. It was on day 63 after the first vaccine or placebo injection that samples were taken. The sequencing here drew on peripheral blood, taken in a trial of Ad26.COV2.S vaccine versus placebo. The receptors here all came from a person between 18 and 65 years old who received the Ad26.COV2.S COVID-19 vaccine or a placebo.

This rearrangement joins TRBV5-4 to TRBJ1-2; TRBD1 matches at 7 bases. Germline V lookup: CDR1 SGHNT, CDR2 YYREEE (reference sequence). The CDR3 totals 16 residues. With 0 bases clipped from V and 1 base from J, the junction kept 6 bases outside the gene matches. The CDR3, as DNA: TGTGCCAGCAGCTTGGCAGGACAGGCATTTAACTATGGCTACACCTTC. Protein sequence: CASSLAGQAFNYGYTF.

With respect to this clone: The same CDR3 also results from other DNA sequences found in this sample. This chain links TRBV9 with TRBJ2-3, with D hard to call. Germline CDR1 and CDR2: SGDLS and YYNGEE. The CDR3 runs 12 residues. V lost 0 bases, J lost 5 bases, and 4 bases lay in between. The CDR3 nucleotides read TGTGCCAGCAGCGTAGGAGAAGATACGCAGTATTTT. It encodes CASSVGEDTQYF.

In its sample, this clone was seen once. The chain joins TRBV3-1 (or the pseudogene TRBV3-2) to TRBJ1-1; D unclear. CDR3 length: 14 residues. The germline V and J ends were trimmed by 2 bases and 1 base, with 8 bases remaining between them. The V gene's germline CDR1 is LGHDT and CDR2 YNNKEL (reference sequence). In DNA, the CDR3 is TGTGCCAGCAGCCAAAGGGCAGGGAACACTGAAGCTTTCTTT. It specifies CASSQRAGNTEAFF.

This chain connects TRBV19 to TRBJ2-7; TRBD2 aligns across 7 bases. The V and J ends lost 1 base and 2 bases, in that order; junction bases with no gene match: 5. The CDR3 is made up of 15 amino acids. Per the germline V gene, CDR1 is LNHDA and CDR2 is SQIVND (reference sequence). Written as DNA, the CDR3 is TGTGCCAGTAGTATAGCGCGGGAGATACCCTACGAGCAGTACTTC. Amino acid sequence: CASSIAREIPYEQYF.

This clone occurred once. The rearrangement links TRBV28 to TRBJ2-5, with D possibly matching TRBD2 (5 bases). The germline V gene encodes CDR1 MDHEN and CDR2 SYDVKM. V was clipped by 5 bases and J by 5 bases, with 18 bases between them. The CDR3 length is 15 residues. The CDR3 here is CASSSKRTPGETQYF. Written as DNA, the CDR3 is TGTGCCAGCAGTAGTAAGCGGACCCCCGGGGAGACCCAGTACTTC.

The V and J genes are TRBV6-5 and TRBJ1-2, with D hard to call. Germline values: CDR1 MNHEY, CDR2 SVGAGI. The CDR3 contains 11 residues. V was shortened by 3 bases and J by 1 base, with 0 bases between the two germline ends. The CDR3 protein is CASSYNYGYTF. The CDR3 DNA sequence: TGTGCCAGCAGTTATAACTATGGCTACACCTTC.

This sequence joins TRBV18 and TRBJ2-5; D gene ambiguous. CDR1 and CDR2 from the germline V gene are KGHSH and LQKENI. The V gene lost 4 bases and the J gene lost 5 bases, with 11 bases spanning the gap. The CDR3 sequence is 13 residues long. CDR3 region: CASSLRLVETQYF. Written as DNA, the CDR3 is TGTGCCAGCTCACTAAGACTGGTGGAGACCCAGTACTTC.